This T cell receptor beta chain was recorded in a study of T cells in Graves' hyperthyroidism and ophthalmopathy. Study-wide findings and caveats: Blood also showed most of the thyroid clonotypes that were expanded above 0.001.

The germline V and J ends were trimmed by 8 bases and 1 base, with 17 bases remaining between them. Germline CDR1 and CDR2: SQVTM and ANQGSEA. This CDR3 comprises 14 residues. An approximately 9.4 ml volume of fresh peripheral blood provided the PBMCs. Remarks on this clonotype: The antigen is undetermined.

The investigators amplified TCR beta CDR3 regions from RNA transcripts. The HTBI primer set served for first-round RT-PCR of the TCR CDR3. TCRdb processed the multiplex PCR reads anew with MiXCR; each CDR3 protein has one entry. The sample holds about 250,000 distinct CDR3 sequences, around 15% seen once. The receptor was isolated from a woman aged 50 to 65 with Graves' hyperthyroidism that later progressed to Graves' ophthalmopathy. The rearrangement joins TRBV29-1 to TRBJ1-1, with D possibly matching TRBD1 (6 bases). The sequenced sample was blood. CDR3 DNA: TGCAGCACAATACTTGGACAGACGAACACTGAAGCTTTCTTT. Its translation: CSTILGQTNTEAFF.